These T cell receptor beta chains were read from a single sample in a study of identical twins. Each CDR3 protein is one row after TCRdb ran MiXCR on the 5' RACE reads. This table holds 690,000 or so distinct CDR3 sequences, 6.1% found once. Sequencing was done on a sample of naive T cells sorted from blood. The source is a man aged 18 to 29 in good health. Both conserved end residues are part of each CDR3. The D gene is left open where the match is weak. Not every row has a clone size; where given, it reads once, few, many or a size class.

j_call clone_size v_call d_call cdr3_aa cdr3_nt
TRBJ2-2 many TRBV20-1 NA CSANNRRGELFF TGCAGTGCTAATAACCGCCGAGGGGAGCTGTTTTTT
TRBJ2-3 few TRBV20-1 NA CSARDGVGGTDTQYF TGCAGTGCTAGAGATGGGGTTGGGGGCACAGATACGCAGTATTTT
TRBJ2-2 many TRBV12-3/TRBV12-4 NA CASSPRHMNTGELFF TGTGCCAGCAGTCCCCGCCACATGAACACCGGGGAGCTGTTTTTT
TRBJ2-1 many TRBV29-1 TRBD1 CSVADRGDEQFF TGCAGCGTTGCGGACAGGGGGGATGAGCAGTTCTTC
TRBJ2-7 few TRBV6-2/TRBV6-3 NA CASSYRQGNTQDSYEQYF TGTGCCAGCAGTTACCGGCAGGGAAATACACAAGACTCCTACGAGCAGTACTTC
TRBJ2-3 NA TRBV6-1 NA CASSDVSLTDTQYF TGTGCCAGCAGTGACGTCTCTCTGACAGATACGCAGTATTTT
TRBJ2-6 few TRBV9 NA CASAPGVAGANVLTF TGTGCCAGCGCCCCCGGGGTGGCTGGGGCCAACGTCCTGACTTTC
TRBJ2-1 few TRBV6-4 NA CASEEVGIRLNEQFF TGTGCCTCGGAGGAGGTTGGGATTCGGTTAAATGAGCAGTTCTTC
TRBJ1-2 NA TRBV25-1 TRBD1 CASSREGQYYGYTF TGTGCCAGCAGCCGGGAGGGACAGTACTATGGCTACACCTTC
TRBJ1-2 few TRBV5-5 NA CASSLGTFLHTF TGTGCCAGCAGCTTGGGTACCTTCCTTCACACCTTC
TRBJ1-3 many TRBV6-1 NA CASQPDLSGNTIYF TGTGCCAGCCAACCAGATCTCTCTGGAAACACCATATATTTT
TRBJ2-7 many TRBV5-5 NA CASSPRYRAAYEQYF TGTGCCAGCAGCCCCCGTTACAGGGCCGCATACGAGCAGTACTTC
TRBJ2-1 NA TRBV11-1 TRBD2 CASSLTSGTRGEQFF TGTGCCAGCAGCTTAACTAGCGGGACGAGGGGTGAGCAGTTCTTC
TRBJ2-3 NA TRBV28 TRBD2 CASSFPTSGTSQIRLYF TGTGCCAGCAGTTTCCCTACTAGCGGAACATCACAGATACGATTATATTTT
TRBJ1-1 many TRBV12-3/TRBV12-4 NA CASSLGAGYTEAFF TGTGCCAGCAGTTTAGGGGCAGGGTACACTGAAGCTTTCTTT
TRBJ2-1 many TRBV2 TRBD2 CASSEVGLAGGEQFF TGTGCCAGCAGTGAAGTGGGACTAGCGGGAGGTGAGCAGTTCTTC
TRBJ2-3 NA TRBV5-1 NA CATRRDLPTDTQYF TGCGCCACCAGGAGGGACTTACCTACAGATACGCAGTATTTT
TRBJ2-1 many TRBV5-1 TRBD2 CASSSTSGRASAYNEQFF TGCGCCAGCAGCTCGACTAGCGGGAGGGCCTCCGCCTACAATGAGCAGTTCTTC
TRBJ2-1 many TRBV12-3/TRBV12-4 NA CASSLLTGRLLSNGQFF TGTGCCAGCAGTTTATTAACAGGGAGGCTGCTAAGCAACGGGCAGTTCTTC
TRBJ2-7 few TRBV28 TRBD2 CASSVSSGRYEQYF TGTGCCAGCAGTGTCTCTAGCGGGAGGTACGAGCAGTACTTC
TRBJ2-3 many TRBV29-1 NA CSVNGVADTQYF TGCAGCGTTAACGGGGTCGCGGATACGCAGTATTTT
TRBJ2-1 NA TRBV5-4 TRBD2 CASSEGLVYEQFF TGTGCCAGCAGCGAAGGACTAGTATATGAGCAGTTCTTC
TRBJ2-1 few TRBV10-3 TRBD2 CAISDIAGGYNEQFF TGTGCCATCAGTGATATAGCGGGAGGGTACAATGAGCAGTTCTTC
TRBJ2-1 many TRBV11-2 TRBD2 CASSLTSGKNNEQFF TGTGCCAGCAGCTTAACTAGCGGGAAGAACAATGAGCAGTTCTTC
TRBJ2-1 many TRBV20-1 TRBD1 CSALRTGTNEQFF TGCAGTGCCCTTCGGACAGGGACCAATGAGCAGTTCTTC
TRBJ2-5 many TRBV27 TRBD1 CASSLRGQGYGTQYF TGTGCCAGCAGTTTACGGGGACAGGGTTATGGGACCCAGTACTTC
TRBJ1-5 few TRBV28 NA CASSRSRVMGNQPQHF TGTGCCAGCAGTCGGAGCAGGGTCATGGGCAATCAGCCCCAGCATTTT
TRBJ2-5 many TRBV29-1 NA CSVAARQRETQYF TGCAGCGTTGCTGCTCGACAGAGGGAGACCCAGTACTTC
TRBJ2-2 many TRBV6-2/TRBV6-3 NA CASSIYRTGELFF TGTGCCAGCAGCATTTACAGAACCGGGGAGCTGTTTTTT
TRBJ2-1 many TRBV20-1 NA CSAREGSGGYNEQFF TGCAGTGCTAGAGAGGGTAGCGGCGGCTACAATGAGCAGTTCTTC
TRBJ2-7 few TRBV14 NA CASSNGGTAAKITYEQYF TGTGCCAGCAGTAACGGAGGGACAGCTGCAAAAATAACCTACGAGCAGTACTTC
TRBJ1-1 NA TRBV20-1 TRBD1 CSATRTGGEAFF TGCAGTGCGACACGGACAGGAGGAGAAGCTTTCTTT
TRBJ2-5 few TRBV2 NA CASSEGRAETQYF TGTGCCAGCAGTGAAGGGAGAGCAGAGACCCAGTACTTC
TRBJ2-3 many TRBV28 NA CASSGREAGPTDTQYF TGTGCCAGCAGCGGTAGGGAGGCCGGCCCCACAGATACGCAGTATTTT
TRBJ2-6 few TRBV11-2 TRBD1 CASRAGQGSPSGANVLTF TGTGCCAGCAGGGCCGGACAGGGTTCACCCTCTGGGGCCAACGTCCTGACTTTC
TRBJ1-6 many TRBV20-1 NA CSARSPGPSTPLHF TGCAGTGCTAGGAGTCCGGGCCCCAGTACACCCCTCCACTTT
TRBJ2-3 NA TRBV20-1 TRBD2 CSARGTTSGKLTDTQYF TGCAGTGCTAGAGGTACCACTAGCGGGAAGCTAACAGATACGCAGTATTTT
TRBJ1-4 NA TRBV7-9 NA CASSPGTLGEKLFF TGTGCCAGCAGCCCCGGGACCCTCGGGGAAAAACTGTTTTTT
TRBJ2-1 many TRBV6-2/TRBV6-3 TRBD1 CASSYSRTGGNEQFF TGTGCCAGCAGTTACTCGAGGACAGGGGGCAATGAGCAGTTCTTC
TRBJ2-7 many TRBV29-1 TRBD1 CSASSQGFGNEQYF TGCAGCGCCAGCTCACAGGGGTTCGGGAACGAGCAGTACTTC
TRBJ2-5 many TRBV10-1 NA CASSERLGGKETQYF TGCGCCAGCAGTGAGAGACTCGGTGGAAAAGAGACCCAGTACTTC
TRBJ1-2 few TRBV29-1 TRBD1 CSVDATGDTFDGYTF TGCAGCGTTGATGCGACAGGGGATACCTTCGATGGCTACACCTTC
TRBJ2-1 many TRBV9 NA CASSVGTLYNEQFF TGTGCCAGCAGCGTTGGGACTTTGTACAATGAGCAGTTCTTC
TRBJ2-5 many TRBV9 TRBD2 CASSEELGTSSETQYF TGTGCCAGCAGCGAGGAATTAGGGACTAGTTCAGAGACCCAGTACTTC
TRBJ2-1 many TRBV12-3/TRBV12-4 NA CASSFGVPESDEQFF TGTGCCAGCAGTTTTGGGGTCCCAGAGTCCGATGAGCAGTTCTTC
TRBJ2-2 few TRBV5-1 NA CASSLGPVGELFF TGCGCCAGCAGCTTGGGACCTGTCGGGGAGCTGTTTTTT
TRBJ2-7 few TRBV7-9 NA CASSPGDSPIEGYF TGTGCCAGCAGCCCGGGGGACAGTCCTATTGAGGGGTACTTC
TRBJ1-4 many TRBV27 NA CASSFASSRANEKLFF TGTGCCAGCAGTTTTGCATCGTCAAGGGCCAATGAAAAACTGTTTTTT
TRBJ1-1 few TRBV20-1 NA CSAPTGFTEAFF TGCAGTGCTCCTACAGGGTTCACTGAAGCTTTCTTT
TRBJ2-1 many TRBV29-1 TRBD1 CSVKTRGPYNEQFF TGCAGCGTAAAGACCAGGGGGCCCTACAATGAGCAGTTCTTC
TRBJ2-2 few TRBV20-1 TRBD1 CSASGTGAGELFF TGCAGTGCTTCCGGGACAGGGGCCGGGGAGCTGTTTTTT
TRBJ1-3 few TRBV4-2 TRBD1 CASSRGQGPSGNTIYF TGTGCCAGCAGCCGTGGACAGGGGCCCTCTGGAAACACCATATATTTT
TRBJ2-5 NA TRBV11-2 NA CASSLRAFQETQYF TGTGCCAGCAGCTTACGGGCCTTCCAAGAGACCCAGTACTTC
TRBJ1-5 few TRBV12-3/TRBV12-4 NA CASSFAAVNQPQHF TGTGCCAGCAGTTTTGCGGCGGTAAATCAGCCCCAGCATTTT
TRBJ2-3 many TRBV6-5 NA CASSYLGGLTDTQYF TGTGCCAGCAGTTATTTGGGGGGGCTCACAGATACGCAGTATTTT
TRBJ2-1 many TRBV4-1 TRBD2 CASSQEGGDYNEQFF TGCGCCAGCAGCCAAGAGGGGGGGGACTACAATGAGCAGTTCTTC
TRBJ2-7 NA TRBV10-2 TRBD2 CASSGEGSGVYEQYF TGCGCCAGCAGTGGTGAAGGTAGCGGGGTCTACGAGCAGTACTTC
TRBJ1-1 few TRBV7-9 TRBD1 CASSPIDRDTEAFF TGTGCCAGCAGCCCTATAGACAGGGACACTGAAGCTTTCTTT
TRBJ1-3 NA TRBV3-1 NA CASSQVAGHSGNTIYF TGTGCCAGCAGCCAAGTGGCAGGCCACTCTGGAAACACCATATATTTT